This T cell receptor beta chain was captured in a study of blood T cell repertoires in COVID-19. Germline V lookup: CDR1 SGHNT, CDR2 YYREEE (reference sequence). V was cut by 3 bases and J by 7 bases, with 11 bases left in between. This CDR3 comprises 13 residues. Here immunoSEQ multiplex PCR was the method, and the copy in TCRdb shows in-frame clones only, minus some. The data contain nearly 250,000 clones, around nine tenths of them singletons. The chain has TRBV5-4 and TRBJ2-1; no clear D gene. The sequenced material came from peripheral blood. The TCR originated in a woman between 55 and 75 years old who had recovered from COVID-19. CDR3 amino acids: CASSSGRRNEQFF. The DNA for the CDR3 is TGTGCCAGCAGCTCTGGGCGAAGGAATGAGCAGTTCTTC.